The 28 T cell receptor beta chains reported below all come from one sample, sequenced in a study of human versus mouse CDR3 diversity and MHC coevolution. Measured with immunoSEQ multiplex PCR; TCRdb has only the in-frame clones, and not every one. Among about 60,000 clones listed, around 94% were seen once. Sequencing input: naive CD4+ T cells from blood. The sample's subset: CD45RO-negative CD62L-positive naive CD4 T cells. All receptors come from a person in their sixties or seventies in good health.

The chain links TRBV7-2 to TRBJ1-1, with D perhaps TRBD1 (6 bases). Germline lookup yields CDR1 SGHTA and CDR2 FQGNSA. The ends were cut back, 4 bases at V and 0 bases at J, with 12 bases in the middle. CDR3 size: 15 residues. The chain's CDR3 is CASSSLGGLNTEAFF. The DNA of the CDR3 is TGTGCCAGCAGCTCCCTAGGGGGATTGAACACTGAAGCTTTCTTT.

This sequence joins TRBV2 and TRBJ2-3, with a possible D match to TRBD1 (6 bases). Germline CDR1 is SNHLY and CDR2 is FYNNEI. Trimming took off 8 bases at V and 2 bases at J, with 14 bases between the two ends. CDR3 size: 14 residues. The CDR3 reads CASASRGNTDTQYF. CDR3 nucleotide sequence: TGTGCCAGCGCTAGTAGGGGGAACACAGATACGCAGTATTTT.

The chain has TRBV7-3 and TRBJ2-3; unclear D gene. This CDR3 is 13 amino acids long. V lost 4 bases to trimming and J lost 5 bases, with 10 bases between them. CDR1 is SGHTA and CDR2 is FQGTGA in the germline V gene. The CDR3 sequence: CASSSGVKDTQYF. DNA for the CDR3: TGTGCCAGCAGCTCCGGAGTGAAAGATACGCAGTATTTT.

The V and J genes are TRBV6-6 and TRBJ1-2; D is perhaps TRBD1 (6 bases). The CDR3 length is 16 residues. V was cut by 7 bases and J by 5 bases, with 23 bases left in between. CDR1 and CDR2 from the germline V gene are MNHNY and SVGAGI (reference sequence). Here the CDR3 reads CASTQTGDGRWYGYTF. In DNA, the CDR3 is TGTGCCAGCACCCAGACAGGCGATGGGCGTTGGTATGGCTACACCTTC.

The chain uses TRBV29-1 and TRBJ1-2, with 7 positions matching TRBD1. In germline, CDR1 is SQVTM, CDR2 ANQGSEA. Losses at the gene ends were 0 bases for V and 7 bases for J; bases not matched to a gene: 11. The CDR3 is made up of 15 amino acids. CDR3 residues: CSVEDRDSTYSGYTF. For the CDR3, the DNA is TGCAGCGTTGAAGATCGGGACAGCACCTATTCTGGCTACACCTTC.

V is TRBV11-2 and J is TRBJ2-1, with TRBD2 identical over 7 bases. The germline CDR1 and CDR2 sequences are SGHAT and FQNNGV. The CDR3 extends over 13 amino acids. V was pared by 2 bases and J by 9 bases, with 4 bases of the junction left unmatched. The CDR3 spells CASSLWRESEQFF. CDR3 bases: TGTGCCAGCAGCTTATGGCGGGAGTCTGAGCAGTTCTTC.

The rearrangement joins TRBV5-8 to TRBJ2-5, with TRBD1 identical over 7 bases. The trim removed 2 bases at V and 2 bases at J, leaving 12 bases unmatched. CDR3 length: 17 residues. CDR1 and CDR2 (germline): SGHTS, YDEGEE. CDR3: CASSFGAGTALQETQYF. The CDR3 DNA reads TGTGCCAGCAGCTTTGGCGCAGGGACAGCGTTACAAGAGACCCAGTACTTC.

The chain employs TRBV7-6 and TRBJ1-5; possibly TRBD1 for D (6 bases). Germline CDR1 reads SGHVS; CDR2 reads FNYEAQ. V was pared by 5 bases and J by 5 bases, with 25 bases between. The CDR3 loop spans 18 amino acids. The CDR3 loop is CASSPDATGPGRDQPQHF. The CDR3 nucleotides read TGTGCCAGCAGCCCAGACGCTACAGGGCCCGGGAGGGATCAGCCCCAGCATTTT.

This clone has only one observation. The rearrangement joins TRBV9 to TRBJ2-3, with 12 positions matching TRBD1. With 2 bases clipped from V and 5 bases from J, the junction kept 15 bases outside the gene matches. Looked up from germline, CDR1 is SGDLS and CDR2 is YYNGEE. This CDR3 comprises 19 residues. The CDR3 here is CASSVLEGGTGGAEDTQYF. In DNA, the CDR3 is TGTGCCAGCAGCGTCCTCGAAGGAGGGACAGGGGGCGCGGAAGATACGCAGTATTTT. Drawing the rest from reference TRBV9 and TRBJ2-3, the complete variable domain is DSGVTQTPKHLITATGQRVTLRCSPRSGDLSVYWYQQSLDQGLQFLIQYYNGEERAKGNILERFSAQQFPDLHSELNLSSLELGDSALYFCASSVLEGGTGGAEDTQYFGPGTRLTVL.

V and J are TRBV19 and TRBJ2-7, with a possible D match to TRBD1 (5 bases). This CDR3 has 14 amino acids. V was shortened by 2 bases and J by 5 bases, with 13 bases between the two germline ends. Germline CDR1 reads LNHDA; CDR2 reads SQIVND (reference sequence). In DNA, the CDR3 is TGTGCCAGTAGTATATCCAGGGTGACAGACGAGCAGTACTTC. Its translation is CASSISRVTDEQYF.

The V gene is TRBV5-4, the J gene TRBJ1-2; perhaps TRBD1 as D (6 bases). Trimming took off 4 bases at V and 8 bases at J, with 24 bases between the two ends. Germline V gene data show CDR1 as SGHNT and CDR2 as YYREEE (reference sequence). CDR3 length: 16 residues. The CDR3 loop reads CASSPLGQGLFIGYTF. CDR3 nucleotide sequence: TGTGCCAGCAGCCCGCTGGGGCAGGGGCTATTCATCGGCTACACCTTC.

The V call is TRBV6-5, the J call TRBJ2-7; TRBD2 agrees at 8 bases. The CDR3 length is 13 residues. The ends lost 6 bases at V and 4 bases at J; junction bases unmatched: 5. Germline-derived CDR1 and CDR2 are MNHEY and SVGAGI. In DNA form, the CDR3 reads TGTGCCAGCAGCCAGGGACTAGGGTACGAGCAGTACTTC. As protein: CASSQGLGYEQYF.

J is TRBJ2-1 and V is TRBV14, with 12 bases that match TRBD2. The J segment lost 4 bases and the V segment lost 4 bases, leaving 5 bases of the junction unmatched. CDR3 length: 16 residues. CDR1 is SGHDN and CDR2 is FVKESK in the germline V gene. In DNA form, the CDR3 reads TGTGCCAGCAGCCTCATACTAGCGGGAGGTTACAATGAGCAGTTCTTC. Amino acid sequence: CASSLILAGGYNEQFF.

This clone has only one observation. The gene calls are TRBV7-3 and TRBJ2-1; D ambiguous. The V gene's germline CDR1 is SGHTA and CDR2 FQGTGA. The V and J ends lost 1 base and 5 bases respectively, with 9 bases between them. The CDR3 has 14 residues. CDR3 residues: CASSLIAQNNEQFF. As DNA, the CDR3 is TGTGCCAGCAGCTTAATTGCCCAGAACAATGAGCAGTTCTTC.

CDR3 region: CASSMGTSGDYEQYF. In DNA, the CDR3 is TGTGCCAGCAGCATGGGGACTAGCGGAGACTACGAGCAGTACTTC. The V and J genes are TRBV7-9 and TRBJ2-7; 11 bases fit TRBD2. CDR1 is SEHNR and CDR2 is FQNEAQ in the germline V gene (reference sequence). V shed 5 bases and J 3 bases; nucleotides not matched to a gene: 6. The CDR3 sequence is 15 residues long.

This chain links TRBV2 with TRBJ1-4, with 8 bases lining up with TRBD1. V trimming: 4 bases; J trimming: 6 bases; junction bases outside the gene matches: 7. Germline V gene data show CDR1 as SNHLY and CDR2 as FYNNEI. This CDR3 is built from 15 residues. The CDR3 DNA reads TGTGCCAGCAGTGGACAGGGGATAATGGATGAAAAACTGTTTTTT. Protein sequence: CASSGQGIMDEKLFF.

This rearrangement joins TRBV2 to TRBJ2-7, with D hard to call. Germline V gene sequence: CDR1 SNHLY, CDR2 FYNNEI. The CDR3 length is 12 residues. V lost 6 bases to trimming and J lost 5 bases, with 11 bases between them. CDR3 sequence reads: CASRSSGDEQYF. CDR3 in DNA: TGTGCCAGCAGATCGAGTGGAGACGAGCAGTACTTC.

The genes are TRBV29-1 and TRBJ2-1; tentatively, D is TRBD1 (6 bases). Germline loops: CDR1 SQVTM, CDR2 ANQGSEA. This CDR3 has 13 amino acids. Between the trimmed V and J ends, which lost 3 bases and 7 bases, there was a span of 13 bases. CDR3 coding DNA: TGCAGCGTTGACAGGGGATATGAGAATGAGCAGTTCTTC. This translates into CSVDRGYENEQFF.

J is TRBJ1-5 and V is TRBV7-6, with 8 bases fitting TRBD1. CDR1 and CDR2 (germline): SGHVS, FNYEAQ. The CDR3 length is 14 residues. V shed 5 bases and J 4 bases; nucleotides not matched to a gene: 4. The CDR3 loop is CASSRGQVNQPQHF. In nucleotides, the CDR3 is TGTGCCAGCAGCCGGGGACAGGTGAATCAGCCCCAGCATTTT.

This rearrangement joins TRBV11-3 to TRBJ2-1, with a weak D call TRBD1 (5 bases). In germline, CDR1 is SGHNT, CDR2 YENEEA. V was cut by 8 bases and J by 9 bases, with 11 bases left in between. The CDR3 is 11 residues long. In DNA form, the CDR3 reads TGTGCCAGCGGGGCCTACGGTGAGCAGTTCTTC. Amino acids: CASGAYGEQFF.

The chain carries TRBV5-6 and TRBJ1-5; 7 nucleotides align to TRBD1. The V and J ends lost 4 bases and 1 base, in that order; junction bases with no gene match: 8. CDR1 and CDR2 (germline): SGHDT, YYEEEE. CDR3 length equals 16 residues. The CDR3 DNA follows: TGTGCCAGCAGCATACGCAGGGGGTTCAGCAATCAGCCCCAGCATTTT. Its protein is CASSIRRGFSNQPQHF.

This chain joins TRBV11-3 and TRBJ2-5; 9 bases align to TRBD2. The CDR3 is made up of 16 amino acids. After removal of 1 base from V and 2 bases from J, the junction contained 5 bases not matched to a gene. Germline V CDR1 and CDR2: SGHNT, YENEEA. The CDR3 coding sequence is TGTGCCAGCAGCTTAGCTAGCGGGGCCTCACAAGAGACCCAGTACTTC. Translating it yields CASSLASGASQETQYF.

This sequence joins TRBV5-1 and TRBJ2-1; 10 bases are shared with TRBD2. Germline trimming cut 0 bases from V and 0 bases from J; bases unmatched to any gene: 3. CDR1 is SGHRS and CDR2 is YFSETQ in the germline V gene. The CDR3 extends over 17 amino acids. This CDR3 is CASSLASGRGSYNEQFF. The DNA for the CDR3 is TGCGCCAGCAGCTTGGCCAGCGGGAGGGGCTCCTACAATGAGCAGTTCTTC.

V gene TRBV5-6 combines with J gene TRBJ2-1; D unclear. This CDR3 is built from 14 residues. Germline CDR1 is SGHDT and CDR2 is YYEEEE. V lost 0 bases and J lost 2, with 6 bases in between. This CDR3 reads CASSLGLTYNEQFF. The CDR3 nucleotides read TGTGCCAGCAGCTTGGGACTTACCTACAATGAGCAGTTCTTC.

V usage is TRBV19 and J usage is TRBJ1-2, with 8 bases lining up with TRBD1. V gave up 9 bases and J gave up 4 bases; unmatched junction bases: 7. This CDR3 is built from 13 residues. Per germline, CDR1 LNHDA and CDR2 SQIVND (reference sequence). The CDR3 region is CASQSGQGYGYTF. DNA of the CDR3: TGTGCCAGCCAATCCGGACAGGGCTATGGCTACACCTTC.

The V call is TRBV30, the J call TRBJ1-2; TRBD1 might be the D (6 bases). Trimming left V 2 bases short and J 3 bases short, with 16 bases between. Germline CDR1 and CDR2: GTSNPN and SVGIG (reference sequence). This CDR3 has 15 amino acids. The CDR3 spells CAWSLWAGADYGYTF. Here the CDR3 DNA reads TGTGCCTGGAGTCTCTGGGCAGGGGCCGACTATGGCTACACCTTC.

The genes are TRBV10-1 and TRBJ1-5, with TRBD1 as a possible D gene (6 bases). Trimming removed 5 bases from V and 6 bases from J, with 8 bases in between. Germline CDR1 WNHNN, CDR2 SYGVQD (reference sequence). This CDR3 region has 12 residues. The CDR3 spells CASSTGSQPQHF. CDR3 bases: TGCGCCAGCAGTACAGGGTCTCAGCCCCAGCATTTT.

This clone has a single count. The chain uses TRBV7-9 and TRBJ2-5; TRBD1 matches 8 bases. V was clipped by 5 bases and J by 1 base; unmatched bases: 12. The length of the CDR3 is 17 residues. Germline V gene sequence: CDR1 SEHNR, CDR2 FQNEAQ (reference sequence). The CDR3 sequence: CASSPLRGLDSQETQYF. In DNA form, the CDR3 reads TGTGCCAGCAGCCCTCTCAGGGGGCTGGACAGCCAAGAGACCCAGTACTTC.